This T cell receptor (beta chain) was observed in a study of T cells in Graves' hyperthyroidism and ophthalmopathy (dated by TCRdb to the late 2010s). Some background on the complete study: Peripheral blood samples were taken at initial diagnosis, before any treatment was given. To identify distinguishing TCR V-J signatures, a discovery cohort of around 100 patients was used, comprising 40 to 45 with Graves' ophthalmopathy and approximately 58 with stable Graves' hyperthyroidism. Whether ophthalmopathy could be predicted prospectively was tested in an independent validation cohort made up of roughly 20 hyperthyroidism patients plus 17 patients who later progressed to ophthalmopathy. The 90 to 100 discovery patients were randomly divided into training and test sets at a 7:3 ratio. In more than 5 Graves' hyperthyroidism patients, the study also compared T-cell repertoires from thyroid tissue with T-cell repertoires from blood. After sampling, hyperthyroidism patients received methimazole starting at 30 mg daily, and ophthalmopathy patients received high-dose intravenous methylprednisolone. The paper describes TCR Vbeta CDR3 sequencing of roughly 130 peripheral blood samples, made up of about 41 ophthalmopathy patients, some 80 hyperthyroidism patients and 17 progressor patients.

The TCR beta CDR3 regions were amplified from the RNA transcripts. The TCR CDR3 was subjected to a first round of RT-PCR using the HTBI primer set and the Qiagen OneStep RT-PCR kit. Libraries were constructed in a second round of multiplex PCR, after which size selection and purification were performed. Libraries were sequenced paired-end with 100 bp reads on an Illumina HiSeq2000. The authors' pipeline ran thus. SOAPnuke was used to process the raw data, throwing out any read that contained adapters or uncalled bases, had a mean Phred below 15, or lacked an exact constant-primer or identifier match. COPE v1.2.5 was used to merge the high-quality paired reads, and each unique nucleotide sequence was defined as a clonotype. MiTCR v1.1 was used to align the clonotypes against IMGT TRBV, TRBD and TRBJ reference segments. Analysis was restricted to V-J combinations with a frequency above 0.0001, which covered just over 98% of repertoires. The TCS score was defined as the ratio of F50 (clonal expansion) to E x V (chaos), calculated using BLOSUM62-based TCRdist between CDR3 peptides within each V-J. Welch's t-statistics and random forest reduced some 510 V-J features to under 15, which were used in a naive Bayes classifier (R e1071). TCRdb reanalyzed the raw reads on its own, using fastp at Q25 for trimming and MiXCR for clone calling, and kept in-frame beta chains. Rows with a matching CDR3 protein are joined into one entry that keeps the most common DNA and genes. The authors' filters were not applied to this entry. In this sample the table shows hundreds of thousands of distinct CDR3 sequences, over 15% of which occur a single time. Approximately 30% of the sample is taken by the ten largest.

Per the germline V gene (reference sequence), GTSNPN is the CDR1 and SVGIG is the CDR2. V and J are trimmed by 3 bases and 3 bases, and the gene matches miss 5 bases of the junction. The CDR3 spans 15 residues, from the cysteine through the phenylalanine. Of all the DNA, just the CDR3 is kept, 45 bases in frame from base 1. Broader findings and caveats from the paper: Sample size was not statistically predetermined, and investigators were not blinded to group allocation. Ophthalmopathy was separated from stable hyperthyroidism by a 13 V-J signature model, with roughly 88% sensitivity and around 81% specificity obtained in cross-validation and 80%/75% obtained in testing. Most expanded thyroid clonotypes (frequency above 0.001) were also detected in blood, a finding suggesting that blood repertoires may reflect thyroid immune responses. In validation, progression to ophthalmopathy was predicted by the model with 70.59% sensitivity and roughly 76% specificity, a median of about 6.4 months before onset.

This clonotype came up many times. It lacks a known antigen. No per-base quality is available; no much larger clone lies one base away. Ophthalmopathy patients had moderately to severely active disease, Clinical Activity Score of at least 3, NOSPECS grade of at least 4, and duration under 3 months. Any patient with an uncontrolled infection, another autoimmune disease, pregnancy or lactation was excluded. Diagnoses were based on clinical symptoms, serum thyroxine and TRAb, thyroid ultrasound and orbital computed tomography. PBMCs were separated from over 9 ml of fresh peripheral blood using Ficoll-Paque density gradient centrifugation. Total RNA was extracted using Trizol reagent, and RNA quality was assessed on an Agilent 2100 Bioanalyzer.

This sequence originates from a woman aged 18-35 years with Graves' ophthalmopathy. Sequencing input: blood. The receptor chain draws on TRBV30 and TRBJ2-1; TRBD2 aligns with 10 central bases. CDR3 region: CAWRRSGGGYNEQFF. The sequenced DNA is TGTGCCTGGAGGCGGAGCGGGGGGGGCTACAATGAGCAGTTCTTC.